The 25 T cell receptor beta chains presented below share a single source sample, sequenced in a study of T cells expressing NK-cell markers. TCRdb re-called the 5' RACE reads; one entry per CDR3 protein, DNA not given. The ten top clones account for 12%, within a sample of over 120,000 distinct CDR3 sequences. The sequenced sample was blood T cells: a sorted CD56 or NKG2C T cell subset, CD4+ or CD8+ T cells, or bulk PBMC T cells (not recorded which). All receptors come from a young man in good health.

The CDR3 reads CASFDSANTGELFF. This sequence joins TRBV11-2 and TRBJ2-2; TCRdb lists TRBD1, though no DNA is available to test this call. The CDR3 contains 14 residues. Germline CDR1 reads SGHAT; CDR2 reads FQNNGV. Full variable domain (rest looked up from reference TRBV11-2 and TRBJ2-2): EAGVAQSPRYKIIEKRQSVAFWCNPISGHATLYWYQQILGQGPKLLIQFQNNGVVDDSQLPKDRFSAERLKGVDSTLKIQPAKLEDSAVYLCASFDSANTGELFFGEGSRLTVL.

The chain recombines TRBV7-6 with TRBJ2-5. Germline CDR1 SGHVS, CDR2 FNYEAQ. This CDR3 contains 13 residues. CDR3 residues: CASSFSGEETQYF. The entire variable domain, with the rest obtained from reference TRBV7-6 and TRBJ2-5, is as follows: GAGVSQSPRYKVTKRGQDVALRCDPISGHVSLYWYRQALGQGPEFLTYFNYEAQQDKSGLPNDRFSAERPEGSISTLTIQRTEQRDSAMYRCASSFSGEETQYFGPGTRLLVL.

The gene calls are TRBV27 and TRBJ2-1; no DNA is available, so the TRBD2 call from TCRdb remains unchecked. The germline gives CDR1 MNHEY, CDR2 SMNVEV (reference sequence). The CDR3 has 14 amino acids. This CDR3 is CATATSGRYNEQFF.

The chain is built from TRBV27 and TRBJ2-2. The CDR3 is made up of 13 amino acids. Germline lookup yields CDR1 MNHEY and CDR2 SMNVEV (reference sequence). CDR3: CASSLVQTGELFF.

The chain has TRBV13 and TRBJ2-3; absent DNA, TCRdb's TRBD1 call cannot be checked. The germline V gene has CDR1 PRHDT and CDR2 FYEKMQ (reference sequence). This CDR3 spans 17 amino acids. CDR3 amino acids: CASSKSGSGHPTDTQYF.

This chain joins TRBV28 and TRBJ2-1; TCRdb indicates TRBD2, and absent DNA this call remains unverified. This CDR3 comprises 15 residues. Germline CDR1 MDHEN, CDR2 SYDVKM. The CDR3 protein is CASHVAGEFYNEQFF.

The rearrangement uses TRBV4-3 and TRBJ1-2. From germline, CDR1 is LGHNA and CDR2 YSLEER. This CDR3 has 17 residues. This CDR3 is CASSHAGPSGQRYGYTF.

The chain combines TRBV7-9 with TRBJ2-5; TCRdb returns TRBD2, unconfirmable since there is no DNA. CDR3 length: 14 amino acids. Per the germline V gene, CDR1 is SEHNR and CDR2 is FQNEAQ (reference sequence). The chain's CDR3 is CASSRGPVQETQYF.

The rearrangement uses TRBV9 and TRBJ2-7; the D call from TCRdb, TRBD1, cannot be confirmed without DNA. The CDR3 totals 15 residues. Germline CDR1 SGDLS, CDR2 YYNGEE. CDR3 residues: CASSVGLSGTYEQYF.

CDR3 sequence reads: CASSPPLSGSRGDTQYF. The V gene is TRBV12-3 or TRBV12-4, the J gene TRBJ2-3; TCRdb returns TRBD2, unconfirmable since there is no DNA. The CDR3 length is 17 residues.

The rearrangement joins TRBV29-1 to TRBJ1-1; TCRdb's D call of TRBD1 is untestable without DNA. The germline V gene has CDR1 SQVTM and CDR2 ANQGSEA. The CDR3 is made up of 15 amino acids. The CDR3 sequence is CSVEGVGGWDTEAFF.

The chain links TRBV20-1 to TRBJ1-2. CDR3 length: 14 residues. The germline V gene encodes CDR1 DFQATT and CDR2 SNEGSKA (reference sequence). The CDR3 here is CSARVTAFDYGYTF.

The V call is TRBV12-3 or TRBV12-4, the J call TRBJ2-3; TCRdb proposes TRBD2, but this gene call is untestable without DNA. The CDR3 has 13 residues. The CDR3 is CASSPGPTDTQYF.

The chain recombines TRBV7-9 with TRBJ1-6; TCRdb's assignment of TRBD1 cannot be checked, as there is no DNA. Germline values: CDR1 SEHNR, CDR2 FQNEAQ (reference sequence). The CDR3 spans 13 residues. The CDR3: CASRPDRNSPLHF.

This chain connects TRBV5-1 to TRBJ2-2; TCRdb reports TRBD2, a call that lacks DNA to check it against. CDR1 is SGHRS and CDR2 is YFSETQ in the germline V gene. This CDR3 has 20 residues. CDR3 residues: CASDYTSGRVYARNTGELFF.

The rearrangement links TRBV5-1 to TRBJ2-1; TCRdb calls TRBD2, which cannot be checked without DNA. Germline CDR1 SGHRS, CDR2 YFSETQ. CDR3 length: 17 residues. This CDR3 is CASSLGLAAEVPNEQFF.

The chain has TRBV7-9 and TRBJ2-5; the TRBD2 assignment by TCRdb is unverifiable without DNA. The CDR3 is 13 residues long. Germline values: CDR1 SEHNR, CDR2 FQNEAQ (reference sequence). CDR3 in amino acids: CASSWLAEKTQYF. Together with reference TRBV7-9 and TRBJ2-5, the CDR3 gives the full variable domain: DTGVSQNPRHKITKRGQNVTFRCDPISEHNRLYWYRQTLGQGPEFLTYFQNEAQLEKSRLLSDRFSAERPKGSFSTLEIQRTEQGDSAMYLCASSWLAEKTQYFGPGTRLLVL.

The rearrangement links TRBV14 to TRBJ2-7; absent DNA, TCRdb's TRBD1 call cannot be checked. CDR1 and CDR2 (germline): SGHDN, FVKESK. The CDR3 has 17 residues. CDR3: CASSYLAGQGTGDEQYF.

V gene TRBV7-9 combines with J gene TRBJ2-3. CDR1 is SEHNR and CDR2 is FQNEAQ in the germline V gene (reference sequence). CDR3 size: 14 residues. CDR3 in amino acids: CASSFVDPTDTQYF.

This rearrangement joins TRBV6-5 to TRBJ2-3. The CDR3 is made up of 15 amino acids. In germline, CDR1 is MNHEY, CDR2 SVGAGI. This chain's CDR3 is CASSNGSGSWGTQYF.

V and J are TRBV19 and TRBJ1-1; the TCRdb D gene call, TRBD1, has no DNA to confirm it. The CDR3 is 14 residues long. Per the germline V gene, CDR1 is LNHDA and CDR2 is SQIVND (reference sequence). The CDR3 is CASSIVSGIPLAFF.

The chain links TRBV5-4 to TRBJ2-3; lacking DNA, the TRBD1 call made by TCRdb goes unchecked. This CDR3 is 15 amino acids long. From germline, CDR1 is SGHNT and CDR2 YYREEE (reference sequence). This CDR3 reads CASSLAVGPPDTQYF.

The chain has TRBV5-1 and TRBJ1-2; TCRdb gives TRBD1 as the D gene, but with no DNA this cannot be confirmed. The germline CDR1 and CDR2 sequences are SGHRS and YFSETQ. The CDR3 is made up of 13 amino acids. CDR3 in amino acids: CASSSGTGFGYTF.

The chain couples TRBV28 to TRBJ2-5; TCRdb's assignment of TRBD2 cannot be checked, as there is no DNA. Germline CDR1 is MDHEN and CDR2 is SYDVKM. The CDR3 has 15 residues. This CDR3 is CASTSEREVRETQYF.

The chain uses TRBV6-1 and TRBJ2-2. CDR1 and CDR2 from the germline V gene are MNHNS and SASEGT. This CDR3 spans 14 amino acids. The CDR3 reads CASSGFRETGELFF.